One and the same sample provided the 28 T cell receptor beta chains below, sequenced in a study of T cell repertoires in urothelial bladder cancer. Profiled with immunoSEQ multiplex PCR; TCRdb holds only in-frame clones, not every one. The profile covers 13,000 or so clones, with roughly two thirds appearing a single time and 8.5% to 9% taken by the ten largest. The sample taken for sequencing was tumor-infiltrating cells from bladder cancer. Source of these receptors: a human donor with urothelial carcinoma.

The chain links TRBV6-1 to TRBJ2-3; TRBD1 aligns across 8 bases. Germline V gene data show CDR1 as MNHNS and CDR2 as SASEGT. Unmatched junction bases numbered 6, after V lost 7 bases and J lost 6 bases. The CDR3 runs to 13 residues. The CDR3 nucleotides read TGTGCCAGCAAGACAGGGGCGTTGGATACGCAGTATTTT. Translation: CASKTGALDTQYF.

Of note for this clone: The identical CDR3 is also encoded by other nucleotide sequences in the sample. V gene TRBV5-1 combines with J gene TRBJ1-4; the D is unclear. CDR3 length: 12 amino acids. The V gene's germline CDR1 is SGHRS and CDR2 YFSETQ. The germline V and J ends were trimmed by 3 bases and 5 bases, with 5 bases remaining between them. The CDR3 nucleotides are TGCGCCAGCAGCTCTGGCAATGAAAAACTGTTTTTT. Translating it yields CASSSGNEKLFF. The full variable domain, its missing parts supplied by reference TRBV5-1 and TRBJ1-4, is KAGVTQTPRYLIKTRGQQVTLSCSPISGHRSVSWYQQTPGQGLQFLFEYFSETQRNKGNFPGRFSGRQFSNSRSEMNVSTLELGDSALYLCASSSGNEKLFFGSGTQLSVL.

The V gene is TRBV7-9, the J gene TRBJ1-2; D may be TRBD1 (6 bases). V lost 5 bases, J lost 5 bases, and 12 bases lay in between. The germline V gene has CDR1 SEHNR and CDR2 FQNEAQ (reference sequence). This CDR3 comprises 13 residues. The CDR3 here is CASSQQQGYGYTF. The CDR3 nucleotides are TGTGCCAGCAGCCAACAACAGGGATATGGCTACACCTTC.

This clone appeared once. The CDR3 loop is CASSFGGGYTGELFF. CDR3 sequence (DNA): TGTGCCAGCAGCTTCGGCGGGGGATACACCGGGGAGCTGTTTTTT. The chain uses TRBV7-2 and TRBJ2-2; 7 bases map to TRBD2. The CDR3 spans 15 residues. The V and J ends lost 3 bases and 3 bases, in that order; junction bases with no gene match: 4. CDR1 and CDR2 (germline): SGHTA, FQGNSA.

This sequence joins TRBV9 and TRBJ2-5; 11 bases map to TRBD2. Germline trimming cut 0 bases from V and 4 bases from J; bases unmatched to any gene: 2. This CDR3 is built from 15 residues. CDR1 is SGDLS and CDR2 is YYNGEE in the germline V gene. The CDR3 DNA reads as TGTGCCAGCAGCGTAGGTGGGACTAGCGGAGAGACCCAGTACTTC. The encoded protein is CASSVGGTSGETQYF.

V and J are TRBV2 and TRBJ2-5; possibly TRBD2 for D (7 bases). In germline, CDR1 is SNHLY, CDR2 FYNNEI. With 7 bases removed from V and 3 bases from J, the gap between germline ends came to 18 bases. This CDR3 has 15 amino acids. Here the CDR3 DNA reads TGTGCCAGCAAAGAGTGGGGGGGGCGGGAAGAGACCCAGTACTTC. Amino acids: CASKEWGGREETQYF.

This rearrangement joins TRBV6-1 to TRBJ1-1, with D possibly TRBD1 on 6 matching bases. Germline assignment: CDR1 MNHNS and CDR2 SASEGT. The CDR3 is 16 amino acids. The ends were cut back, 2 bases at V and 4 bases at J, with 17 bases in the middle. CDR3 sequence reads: CASSERRTGGLTEAFF. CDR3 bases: TGTGCCAGCAGTGAACGACGGACGGGGGGGCTCACTGAAGCTTTCTTT.

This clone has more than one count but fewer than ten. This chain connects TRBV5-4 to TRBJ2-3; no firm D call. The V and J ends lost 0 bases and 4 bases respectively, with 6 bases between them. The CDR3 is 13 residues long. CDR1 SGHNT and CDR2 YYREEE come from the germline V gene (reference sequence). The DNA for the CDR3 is TGTGCCAGCAGCTTGGGCCCCGCAGATACGCAGTATTTT. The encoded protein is CASSLGPADTQYF.

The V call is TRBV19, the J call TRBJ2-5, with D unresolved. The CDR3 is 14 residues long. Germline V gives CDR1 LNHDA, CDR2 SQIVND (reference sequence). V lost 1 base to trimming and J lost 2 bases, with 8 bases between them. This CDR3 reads CASSIGRTQETQYF. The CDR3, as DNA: TGTGCCAGTAGTATAGGACGAACGCAAGAGACCCAGTACTTC.

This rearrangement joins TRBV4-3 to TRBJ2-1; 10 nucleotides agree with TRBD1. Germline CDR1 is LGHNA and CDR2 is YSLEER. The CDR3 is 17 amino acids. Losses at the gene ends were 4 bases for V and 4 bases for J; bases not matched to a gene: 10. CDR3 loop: CASSLNPPGQGYNEQFF. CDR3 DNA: TGCGCCAGCAGCCTAAACCCCCCGGGACAGGGGTACAATGAGCAGTTCTTC.

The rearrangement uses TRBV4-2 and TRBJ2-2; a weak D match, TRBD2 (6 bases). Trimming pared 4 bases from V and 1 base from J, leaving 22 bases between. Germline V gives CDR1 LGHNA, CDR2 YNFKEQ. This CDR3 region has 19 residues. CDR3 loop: CASSPGAIGRRLNTGELFF. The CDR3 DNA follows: TGTGCCAGCAGCCCGGGAGCGATCGGCAGGCGATTGAACACCGGGGAGCTGTTTTTT.

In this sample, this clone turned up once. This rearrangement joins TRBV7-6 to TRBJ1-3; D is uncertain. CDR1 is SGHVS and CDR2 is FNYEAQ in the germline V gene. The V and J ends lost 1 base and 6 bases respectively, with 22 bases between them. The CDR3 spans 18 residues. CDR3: CASSLGVWGNGKENTIYF. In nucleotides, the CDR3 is TGTGCCAGCAGCTTAGGTGTTTGGGGTAATGGTAAAGAAAACACCATATATTTT.

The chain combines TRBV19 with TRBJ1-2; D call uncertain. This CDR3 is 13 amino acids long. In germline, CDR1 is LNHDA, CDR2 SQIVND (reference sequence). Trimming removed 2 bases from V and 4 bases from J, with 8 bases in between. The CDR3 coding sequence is TGTGCCAGTAGTATAAGCTTGCTCTATGGCTACACCTTC. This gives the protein CASSISLLYGYTF.

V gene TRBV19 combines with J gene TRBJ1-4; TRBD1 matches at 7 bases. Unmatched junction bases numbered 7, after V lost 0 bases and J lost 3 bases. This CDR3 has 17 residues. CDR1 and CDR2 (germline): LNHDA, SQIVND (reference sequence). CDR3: CASSIEGGGASNEKLFF. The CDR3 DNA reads TGTGCCAGTAGTATAGAGGGAGGGGGCGCCTCTAATGAAAAACTGTTTTTT.

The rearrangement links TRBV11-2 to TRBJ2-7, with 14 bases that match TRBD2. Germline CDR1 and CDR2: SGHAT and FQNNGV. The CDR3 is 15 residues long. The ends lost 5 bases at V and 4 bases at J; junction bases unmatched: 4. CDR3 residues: CASSPRTSGGYEQYF. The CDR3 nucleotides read TGTGCCAGCAGCCCCAGGACTAGCGGGGGGTACGAGCAGTACTTC.

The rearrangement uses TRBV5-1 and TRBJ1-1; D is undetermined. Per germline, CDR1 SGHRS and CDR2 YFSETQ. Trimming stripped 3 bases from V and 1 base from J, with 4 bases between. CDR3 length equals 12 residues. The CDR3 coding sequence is TGCGCCAGCAGCTGGGGGAACACTGAAGCTTTCTTT. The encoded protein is CASSWGNTEAFF.

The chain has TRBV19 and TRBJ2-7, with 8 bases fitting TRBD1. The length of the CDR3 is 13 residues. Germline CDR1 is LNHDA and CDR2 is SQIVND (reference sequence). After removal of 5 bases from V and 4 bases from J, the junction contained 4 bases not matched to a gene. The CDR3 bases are TGTGCCAGTAGTGGACGGACAGGGTACGAGCAGTACTTC. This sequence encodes CASSGRTGYEQYF.

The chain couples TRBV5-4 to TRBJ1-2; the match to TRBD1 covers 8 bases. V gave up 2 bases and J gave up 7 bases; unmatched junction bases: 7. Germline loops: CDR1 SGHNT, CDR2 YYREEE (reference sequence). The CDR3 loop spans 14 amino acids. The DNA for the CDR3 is TGTGCCAGCAGCTTTTGGCAGGGGGCGGTTGGCTACACCTTC. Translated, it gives CASSFWQGAVGYTF.

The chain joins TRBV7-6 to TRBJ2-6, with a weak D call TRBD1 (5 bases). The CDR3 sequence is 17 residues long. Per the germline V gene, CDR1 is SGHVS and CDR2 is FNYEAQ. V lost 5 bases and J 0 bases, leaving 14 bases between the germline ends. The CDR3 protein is CASSPRTSSSGANVLTF. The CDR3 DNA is TGTGCCAGCAGCCCCCGGACATCTAGCTCTGGGGCCAACGTCCTGACTTTC.

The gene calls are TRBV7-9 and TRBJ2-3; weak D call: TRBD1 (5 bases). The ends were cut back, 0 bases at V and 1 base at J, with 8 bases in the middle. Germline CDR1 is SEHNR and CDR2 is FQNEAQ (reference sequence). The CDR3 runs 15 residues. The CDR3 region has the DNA TGTGCCAGCAGCTTAGCAGGGGCCGGCACAGATACGCAGTATTTT. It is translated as CASSLAGAGTDTQYF. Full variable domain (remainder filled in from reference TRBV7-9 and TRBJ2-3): DTGVSQNPRHKITKRGQNVTFRCDPISEHNRLYWYRQTLGQGPEFLTYFQNEAQLEKSRLLSDRFSAERPKGSFSTLEIQRTEQGDSAMYLCASSLAGAGTDTQYFGPGTRLTVL.

CDR3 in DNA: TGTGCCAGCAGTTTTGGAGGGCAGGGGAAAGAGACCCAGTACTTC. Translated, it gives CASSFGGQGKETQYF. The chain carries TRBV2 and TRBJ2-5; the D call may be TRBD1 or TRBD2 (6 bases each). Trimming took off 5 bases at V and 3 bases at J, with 16 bases between the two ends. CDR1 is SNHLY, CDR2 FYNNEI, per germline. The length of the CDR3 is 15 residues.

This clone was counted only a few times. The CDR3 is CASSSYTGELFF. The CDR3 DNA sequence: TGTGCCAGCAGCTCCTACACCGGGGAGCTGTTTTTT. The V gene is TRBV7-3, the J gene TRBJ2-2; D is undetermined. V shed 4 bases and J shed 3 bases, with 3 bases lying between them. The germline CDR1 and CDR2 sequences are SGHTA and FQGTGA. The CDR3 contains 12 residues.

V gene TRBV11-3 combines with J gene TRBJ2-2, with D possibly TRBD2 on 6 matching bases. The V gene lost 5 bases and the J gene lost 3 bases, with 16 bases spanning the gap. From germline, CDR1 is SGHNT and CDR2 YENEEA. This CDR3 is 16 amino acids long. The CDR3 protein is CASSPPGGTDTGELFF. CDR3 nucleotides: TGTGCCAGCAGCCCCCCCGGAGGGACGGACACCGGGGAGCTGTTTTTT.

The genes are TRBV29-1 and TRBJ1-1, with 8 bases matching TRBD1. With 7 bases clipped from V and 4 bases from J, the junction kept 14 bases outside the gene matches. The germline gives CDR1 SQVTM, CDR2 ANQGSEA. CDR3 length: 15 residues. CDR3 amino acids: CSGVQGALTSTEAFF. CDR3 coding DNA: TGCAGCGGCGTGCAGGGGGCCTTAACTAGCACTGAAGCTTTCTTT.

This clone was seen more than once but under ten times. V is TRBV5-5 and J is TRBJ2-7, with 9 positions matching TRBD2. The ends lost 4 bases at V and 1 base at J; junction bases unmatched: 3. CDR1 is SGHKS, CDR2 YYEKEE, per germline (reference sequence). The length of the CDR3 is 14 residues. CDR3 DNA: TGTGCCAGCAGCCCTACTAGCGGGTCCTACGAGCAGTACTTC. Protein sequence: CASSPTSGSYEQYF.

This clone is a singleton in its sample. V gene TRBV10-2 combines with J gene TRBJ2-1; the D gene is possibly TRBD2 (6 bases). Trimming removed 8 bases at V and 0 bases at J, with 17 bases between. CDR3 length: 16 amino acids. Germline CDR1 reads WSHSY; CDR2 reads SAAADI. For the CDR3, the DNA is TGCGCCAGCTCTATGAGCGGGCGGAGCTCCTACAATGAGCAGTTCTTC. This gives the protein CASSMSGRSSYNEQFF.

CDR3 sequence: CASSLGNGGDSNQPQHF. The CDR3 nucleotides are TGTGCCAGCAGCTTAGGGAACGGCGGCGATAGCAATCAGCCCCAGCATTTT. This chain connects TRBV7-9 to TRBJ1-5; D remains unclear. This CDR3 spans 17 amino acids. The V end was cut by 1 base, the J end by 0 bases, with 13 bases between. Looked up from germline, CDR1 is SEHNR and CDR2 is FQNEAQ (reference sequence).

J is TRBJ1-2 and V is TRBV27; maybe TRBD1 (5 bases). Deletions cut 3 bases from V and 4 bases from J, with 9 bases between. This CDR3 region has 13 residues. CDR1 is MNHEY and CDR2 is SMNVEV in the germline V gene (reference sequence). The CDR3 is CASSFLDSYGYTF. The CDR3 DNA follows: TGTGCCAGCAGTTTCCTCGACAGCTATGGCTACACCTTC.